Below, 8 T cell receptor beta chains from the same sample are listed, as sequenced in a study of blood T cell repertoires in COVID-19. Clones were sequenced by immunoSEQ multiplex PCR, and TCRdb holds only the in-frame ones, with some missing. The data contain 250,000 to 350,000 clones, 86% of them seen just once; the ten biggest clones take up around 13%. Sequences were obtained from peripheral blood. These TCRs come from a woman in her seventies with COVID-19, enrolled during active disease.

This clone was found once. The CDR3 spells CASSGDWADEQFF. The CDR3 nucleotides are TGTGCCAGCAGTGGGGACTGGGCCGATGAGCAGTTCTTC. V is TRBV2 and J is TRBJ2-1; TRBD2 is a possible D gene (6 bases). The germline V gene encodes CDR1 SNHLY and CDR2 FYNNEI. The V gene lost 4 bases and the J gene lost 8 bases, with 12 bases spanning the gap. The CDR3 runs to 13 residues.

V gene TRBV24-1 combines with J gene TRBJ2-3; 7 bases are a match to TRBD1. The CDR3 has 16 amino acids. The V segment lost 1 base and the J segment 3 bases; nucleotides outside the gene matches: 6. Per the germline V gene, CDR1 is KGHDR and CDR2 is SFDVKD. The CDR3: CATSDFRDRRTDTQYF. The CDR3 DNA is TGTGCCACCAGTGATTTCCGGGACAGAAGAACAGATACGCAGTATTTT.

DNA for the CDR3: TGTGCCAGCAGAGGAGGTAACGGCGCCTATGGCTACACCTTC. Its translation: CASRGGNGAYGYTF. The chain carries TRBV2 and TRBJ1-2; D is undetermined. CDR3 length: 14 amino acids. Germline V gene lookup returns CDR1 SNHLY and CDR2 FYNNEI. V lost 6 bases, J lost 4 bases, and 15 bases lay in between. Full variable domain (rest looked up from reference TRBV2 and TRBJ1-2): EPEVTQTPSHQVTQMGQEVILRCVPISNHLYFYWYRQILGQKVEFLVSFYNNEISEKSEIFDDQFSVERPDGSNFTLKIRSTKLEDSAMYFCASRGGNGAYGYTFGSGTRLTVV.

The V gene is TRBV5-4, the J gene TRBJ1-1, with 12 positions matching TRBD1. CDR3 size: 14 residues. Per the germline V gene, CDR1 is SGHNT and CDR2 is YYREEE (reference sequence). Trimming cost V 4 bases and J 5 bases; bases outside gene matches: 3. The CDR3, as DNA: TGTGCCAGCAGCAGGGACAGGGGGCAAACTGAAGCTTTCTTT. This codes for CASSRDRGQTEAFF.

This chain links TRBV7-8 with TRBJ2-7; TRBD2 matches 7 bases. V lost 5 bases to trimming and J lost 0 bases; unmatched junction nucleotides: 7. Germline lookup yields CDR1 SGHVS and CDR2 FQNEAQ. CDR3 size: 15 residues. CDR3 protein: CASSHGTTPSYEQYF. CDR3 in DNA: TGTGCCAGCAGCCATGGGACTACGCCCTCCTACGAGCAGTACTTC.

The chain combines TRBV4-1 with TRBJ1-3; D is unresolved. Trimming shortened V by 4 bases and J by 2 bases, and 12 bases separated the two germline ends. The germline CDR1 and CDR2 sequences are MGHRA and YSYEKL. CDR3 length equals 15 residues. CDR3 sequence: CASSPQEGTGNTIYF. The CDR3 nucleotides read TGCGCCAGCAGCCCTCAGGAAGGAACTGGAAACACCATATATTTT.

This rearrangement joins TRBV5-4 to TRBJ2-3, with TRBD2 identical over 8 bases. The CDR3 is 15 residues long. Germline V lookup: CDR1 SGHNT, CDR2 YYREEE (reference sequence). With 2 bases clipped from V and 4 bases from J, the junction kept 6 bases outside the gene matches. The DNA for the CDR3 is TGTGCCAGCAGCTTAGGCGGGGGGTCAGCAGATACGCAGTATTTT. Protein: CASSLGGGSADTQYF.

This clone was recorded a few times. The gene calls are TRBV29-1 and TRBJ1-2; tentative D call: TRBD1 (5 bases). The CDR3 totals 11 residues. V lost 5 bases and J lost 4, with 8 bases in between. Germline-derived CDR1 and CDR2 are SQVTM and ANQGSEA. The DNA of the CDR3 is TGCAGCGTTAGTGACAGCTATGGCTACACCTTC. Translation gives CSVSDSYGYTF.